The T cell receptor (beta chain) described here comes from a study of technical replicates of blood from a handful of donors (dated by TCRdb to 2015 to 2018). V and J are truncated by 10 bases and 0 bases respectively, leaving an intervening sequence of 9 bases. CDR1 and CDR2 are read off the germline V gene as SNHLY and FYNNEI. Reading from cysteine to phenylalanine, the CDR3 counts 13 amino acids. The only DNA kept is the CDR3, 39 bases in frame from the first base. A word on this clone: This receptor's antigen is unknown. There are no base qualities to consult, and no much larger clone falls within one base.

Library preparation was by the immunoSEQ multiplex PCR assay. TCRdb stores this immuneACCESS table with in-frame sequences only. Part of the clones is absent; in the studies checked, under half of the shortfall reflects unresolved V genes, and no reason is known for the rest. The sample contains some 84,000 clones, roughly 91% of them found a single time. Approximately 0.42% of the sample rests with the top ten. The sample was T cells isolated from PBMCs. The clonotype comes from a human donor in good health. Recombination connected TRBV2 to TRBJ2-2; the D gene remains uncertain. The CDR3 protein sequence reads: CATIHPNTGELFF. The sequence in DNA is TGTGCCACCATACATCCGAACACCGGGGAGCTGTTTTTT.